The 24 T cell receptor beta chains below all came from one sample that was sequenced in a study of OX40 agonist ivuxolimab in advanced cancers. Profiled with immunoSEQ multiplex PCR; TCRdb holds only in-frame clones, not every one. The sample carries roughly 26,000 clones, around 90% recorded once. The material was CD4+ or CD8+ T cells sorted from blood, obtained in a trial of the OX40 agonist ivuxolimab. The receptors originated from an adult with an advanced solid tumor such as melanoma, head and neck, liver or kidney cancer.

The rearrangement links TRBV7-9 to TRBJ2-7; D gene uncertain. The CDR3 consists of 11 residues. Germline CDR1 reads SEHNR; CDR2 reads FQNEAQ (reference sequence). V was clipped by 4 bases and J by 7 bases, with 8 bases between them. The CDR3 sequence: CASSSATEQYF. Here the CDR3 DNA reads TGTGCCAGCAGCTCGGCCACGGAGCAGTACTTC.

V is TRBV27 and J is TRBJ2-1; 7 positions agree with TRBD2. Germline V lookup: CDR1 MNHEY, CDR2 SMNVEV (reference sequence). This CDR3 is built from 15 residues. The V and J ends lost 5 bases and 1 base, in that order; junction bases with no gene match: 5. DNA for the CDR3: TGTGCCAGCAGTCCGCTAGCGGCATCCTACAATGAGCAGTTCTTC. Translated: CASSPLAASYNEQFF.

The CDR3, as DNA: TGTGCCAGCAGCTTTCAGGGGGCTTCCTACGAGCAGTACTTC. Its protein product is CASSFQGASYEQYF. The V call is TRBV11-2, the J call TRBJ2-7; TRBD1 aligns across 8 bases. Trimming at V came to 3 bases and at J to 1 base, leaving 2 bases not matched to a gene. CDR1 is SGHAT, CDR2 FQNNGV, per germline. The CDR3 runs 14 residues. Drawing the rest from reference TRBV11-2 and TRBJ2-7, the complete variable domain is EAGVAQSPRYKIIEKRQSVAFWCNPISGHATLYWYQQILGQGPKLLIQFQNNGVVDDSQLPKDRFSAERLKGVDSTLKIQPAKLEDSAVYLCASSFQGASYEQYFGPGTRLTVT.

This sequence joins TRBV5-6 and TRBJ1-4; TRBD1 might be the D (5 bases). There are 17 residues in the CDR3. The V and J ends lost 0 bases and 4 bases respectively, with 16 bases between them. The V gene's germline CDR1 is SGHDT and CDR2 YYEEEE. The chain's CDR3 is CASSLGQGSLFNEKLFF. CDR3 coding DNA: TGTGCCAGCAGCTTGGGCCAGGGATCCCTCTTTAATGAAAAACTGTTTTTT. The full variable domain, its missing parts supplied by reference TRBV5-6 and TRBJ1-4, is DAGVTQSPTHLIKTRGQQVTLRCSPKSGHDTVSWYQQALGQGPQFIFQYYEEEERQRGNFPDRFSGHQFPNYSSELNVNALLLGDSALYLCASSLGQGSLFNEKLFFGSGTQLSVL.

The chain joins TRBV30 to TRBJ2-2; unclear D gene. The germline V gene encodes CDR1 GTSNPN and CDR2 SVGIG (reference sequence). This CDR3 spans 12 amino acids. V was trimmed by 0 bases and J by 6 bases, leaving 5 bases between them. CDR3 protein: CAWSVNSGELFF. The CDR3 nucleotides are TGTGCCTGGAGTGTAAACTCCGGGGAGCTGTTTTTT.

The CDR3 protein is CASSVLAGSQETQYF. The CDR3 DNA is TGTGCCAGCAGTGTCCTTGCGGGGAGCCAAGAGACCCAGTACTTC. The rearrangement uses TRBV2 and TRBJ2-5, with D possibly matching TRBD2 (6 bases). The CDR3 length is 15 residues. V gave up 4 bases and J gave up 1 base, with 13 bases separating them. The germline V gene encodes CDR1 SNHLY and CDR2 FYNNEI.

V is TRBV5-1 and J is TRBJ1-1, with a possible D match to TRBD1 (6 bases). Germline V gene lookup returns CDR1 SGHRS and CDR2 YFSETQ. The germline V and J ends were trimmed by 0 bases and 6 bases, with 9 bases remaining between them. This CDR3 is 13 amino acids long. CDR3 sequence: CASSLVGTSEAFF. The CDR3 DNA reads TGCGCCAGCAGCTTGGTCGGGACATCTGAAGCTTTCTTT.

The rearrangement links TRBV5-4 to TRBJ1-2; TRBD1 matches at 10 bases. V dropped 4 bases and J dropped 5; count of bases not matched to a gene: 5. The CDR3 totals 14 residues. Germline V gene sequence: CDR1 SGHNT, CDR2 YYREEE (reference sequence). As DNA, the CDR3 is TGTGCCAGCAGCCCGGGACAGGGGTGGTATGGCTACACCTTC. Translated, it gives CASSPGQGWYGYTF.

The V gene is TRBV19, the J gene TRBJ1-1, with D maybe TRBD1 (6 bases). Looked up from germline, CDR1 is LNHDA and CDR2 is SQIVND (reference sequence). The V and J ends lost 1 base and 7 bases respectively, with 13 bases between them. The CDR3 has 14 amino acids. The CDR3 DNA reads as TGTGCCAGTAGTATAGTAACCGGAGGGGGTGAAGCTTTCTTT. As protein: CASSIVTGGGEAFF.

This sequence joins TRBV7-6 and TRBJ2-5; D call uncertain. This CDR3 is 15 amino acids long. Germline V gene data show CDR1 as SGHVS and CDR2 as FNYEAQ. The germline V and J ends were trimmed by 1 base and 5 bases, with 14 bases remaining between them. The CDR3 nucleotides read TGTGCCAGCAGCTTAGGATGGGGTATCATGGAGACCCAGTACTTC. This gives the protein CASSLGWGIMETQYF. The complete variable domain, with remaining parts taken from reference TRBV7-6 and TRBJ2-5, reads GAGVSQSPRYKVTKRGQDVALRCDPISGHVSLYWYRQALGQGPEFLTYFNYEAQQDKSGLPNDRFSAERPEGSISTLTIQRTEQRDSAMYRCASSLGWGIMETQYFGPGTRLLVL.

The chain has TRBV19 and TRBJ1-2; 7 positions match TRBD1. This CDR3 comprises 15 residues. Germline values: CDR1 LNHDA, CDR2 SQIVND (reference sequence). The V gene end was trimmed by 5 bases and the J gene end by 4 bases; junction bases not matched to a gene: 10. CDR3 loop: CASSPMTGMPYGYTF. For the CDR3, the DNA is TGTGCCAGTAGTCCAATGACAGGGATGCCCTATGGCTACACCTTC.

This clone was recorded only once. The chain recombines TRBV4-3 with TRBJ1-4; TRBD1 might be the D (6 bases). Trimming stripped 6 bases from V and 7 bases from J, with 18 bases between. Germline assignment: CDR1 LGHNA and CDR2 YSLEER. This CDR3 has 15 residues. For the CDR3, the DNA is TGCGCCAGCAGGGGGGGCACAGCCGGGGGTGAAAAACTGTTTTTT. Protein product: CASRGGTAGGEKLFF.

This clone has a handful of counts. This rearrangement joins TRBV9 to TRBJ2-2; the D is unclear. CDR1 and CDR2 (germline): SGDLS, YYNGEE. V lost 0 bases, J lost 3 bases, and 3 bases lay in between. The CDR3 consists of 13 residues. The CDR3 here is CASSVVDTGELFF. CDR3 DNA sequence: TGTGCCAGCAGCGTAGTAGACACCGGGGAGCTGTTTTTT.

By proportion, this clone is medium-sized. CDR3 protein: CASSPWGNNNEQFF. For the CDR3, the DNA is TGTGCCAGCAGCCCCTGGGGGAACAACAATGAGCAGTTCTTC. The V gene is TRBV7-6, the J gene TRBJ2-1; D could derive from TRBD1 or TRBD2 (5 bases each). Germline V gene data show CDR1 as SGHVS and CDR2 as FNYEAQ. The CDR3 is made up of 14 amino acids. Trimming removed 5 bases from V and 5 bases from J, with 13 bases in between.

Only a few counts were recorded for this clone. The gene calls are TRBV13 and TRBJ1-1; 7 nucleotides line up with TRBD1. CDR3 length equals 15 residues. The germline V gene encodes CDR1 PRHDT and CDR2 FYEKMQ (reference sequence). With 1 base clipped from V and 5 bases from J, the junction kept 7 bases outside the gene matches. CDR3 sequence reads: CASSLEGGGKTEAFF. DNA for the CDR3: TGTGCCAGCAGCTTAGAAGGGGGCGGTAAGACTGAAGCTTTCTTT.

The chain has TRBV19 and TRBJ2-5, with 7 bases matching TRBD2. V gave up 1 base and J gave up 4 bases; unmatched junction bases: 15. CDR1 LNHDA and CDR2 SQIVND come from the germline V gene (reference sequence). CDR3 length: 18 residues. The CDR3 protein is CASSIVLGVAGDRETQYF. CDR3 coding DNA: TGTGCCAGTAGTATAGTTTTGGGGGTGGCGGGGGATCGAGAGACCCAGTACTTC.

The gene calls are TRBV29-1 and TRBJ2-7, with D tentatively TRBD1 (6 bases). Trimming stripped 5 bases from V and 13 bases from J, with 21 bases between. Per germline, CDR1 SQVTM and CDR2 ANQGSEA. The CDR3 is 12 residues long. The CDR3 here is CSVYGGLGAHYF. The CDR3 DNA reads TGCAGCGTTTATGGGGGTCTGGGGGCCCATTACTTC.

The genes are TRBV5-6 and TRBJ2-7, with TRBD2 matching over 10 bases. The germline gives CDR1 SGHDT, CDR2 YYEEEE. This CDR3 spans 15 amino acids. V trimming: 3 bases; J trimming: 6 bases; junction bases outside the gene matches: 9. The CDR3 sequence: CASSSFLAGVGEQYF. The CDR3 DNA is TGTGCCAGCAGCTCCTTCCTAGCGGGAGTGGGCGAGCAGTACTTC.

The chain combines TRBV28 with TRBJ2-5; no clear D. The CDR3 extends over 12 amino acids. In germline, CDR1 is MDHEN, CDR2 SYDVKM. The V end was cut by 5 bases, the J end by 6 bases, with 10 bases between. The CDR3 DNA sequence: TGTGCCAGCAGTCTTTTTGAACAGACCCAGTACTTC. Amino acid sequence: CASSLFEQTQYF.

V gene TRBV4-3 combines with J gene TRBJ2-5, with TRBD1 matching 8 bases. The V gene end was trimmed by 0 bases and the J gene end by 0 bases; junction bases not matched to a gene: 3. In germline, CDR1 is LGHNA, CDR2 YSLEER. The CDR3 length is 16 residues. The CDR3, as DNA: TGCGCCAGCAGCCAAGACCACAGGGGGTACCAAGAGACCCAGTACTTC. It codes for CASSQDHRGYQETQYF.

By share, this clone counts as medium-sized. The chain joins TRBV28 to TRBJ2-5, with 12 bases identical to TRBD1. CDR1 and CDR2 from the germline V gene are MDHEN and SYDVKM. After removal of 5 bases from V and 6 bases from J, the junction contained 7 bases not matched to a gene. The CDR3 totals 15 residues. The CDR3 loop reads CASSAGTGGRKTQYF. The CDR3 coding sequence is TGTGCCAGCAGTGCCGGGACAGGGGGCAGGAAGACCCAGTACTTC.

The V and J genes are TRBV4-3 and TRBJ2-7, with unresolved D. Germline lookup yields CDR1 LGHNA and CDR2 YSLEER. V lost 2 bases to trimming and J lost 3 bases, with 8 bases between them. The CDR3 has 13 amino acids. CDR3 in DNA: TGCGCCAGCAGCCAAACTTCAAGCTACGAGCAGTACTTC. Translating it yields CASSQTSSYEQYF.

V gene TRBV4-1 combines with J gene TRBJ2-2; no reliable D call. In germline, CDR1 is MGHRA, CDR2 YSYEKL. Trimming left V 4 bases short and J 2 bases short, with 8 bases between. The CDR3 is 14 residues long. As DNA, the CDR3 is TGCGCCAGCAGCCTGCAGACAAACACCGGGGAGCTGTTTTTT. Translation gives CASSLQTNTGELFF.

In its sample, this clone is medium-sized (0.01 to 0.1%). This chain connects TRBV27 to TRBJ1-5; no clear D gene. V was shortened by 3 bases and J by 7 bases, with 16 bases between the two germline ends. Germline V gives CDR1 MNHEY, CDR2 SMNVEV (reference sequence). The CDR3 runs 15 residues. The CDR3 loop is CASSLWATGGQPQHF. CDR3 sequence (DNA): TGTGCCAGCAGTTTGTGGGCTACGGGCGGGCAGCCCCAGCATTTT.